What follows describes a single T cell receptor (beta chain). This sample stems from a study of blood T cell repertoires in COVID-19. Per the original data handling: It was from reference gene primer amplification that nucleated cell counts were estimated. The table came from immunoSEQ multiplex PCR; TCRdb's copy has only in-frame clones and leaves some out. That table is the source of V, J and clone size, and D and trimming were worked out from the DNA. The data show about 200,000 clones, 75% to 90% seen once. Losses at the gene ends were 3 bases for V and 7 bases for J; bases not matched to a gene: 13. CDR1 is MDHEN and CDR2 is SYDVKM in the germline V gene. The length of the CDR3 is 16 residues.

The chain recombines TRBV28 with TRBJ1-2; 8 bases align to TRBD1. The sequencing sample was made of PBMCs or T cells enriched from blood (not recorded which). This clonotype was sampled from a woman under 40 who had been exposed to COVID-19. The CDR3 DNA reads TGTGCCAGCAGTTTCTCCCCCGGGACAGGTCGGGGTGGCTACACCTTC. Translating it yields CASSFSPGTGRGGYTF.